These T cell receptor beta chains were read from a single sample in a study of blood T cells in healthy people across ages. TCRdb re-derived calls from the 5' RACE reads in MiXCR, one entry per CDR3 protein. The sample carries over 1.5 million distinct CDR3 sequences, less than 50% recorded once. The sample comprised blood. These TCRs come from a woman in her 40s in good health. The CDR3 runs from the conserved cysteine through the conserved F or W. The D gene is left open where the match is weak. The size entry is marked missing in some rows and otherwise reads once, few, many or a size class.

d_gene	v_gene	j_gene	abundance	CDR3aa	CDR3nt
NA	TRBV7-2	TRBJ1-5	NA	CASSLDPADNQPQHF	TGTGCCAGCAGCTTAGACCCGGCGGATAATCAGCCCCAGCATTTT
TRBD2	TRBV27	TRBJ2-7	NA	CASSRSGGLYNEQYF	TGTGCCAGCAGTCGTAGCGGGGGGCTCTACAATGAGCAGTACTTC
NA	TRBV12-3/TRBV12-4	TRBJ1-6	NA	CASSPGRTYNSPLHF	TGTGCCAGCAGTCCCGGACGGACCTATAATTCACCCCTCCACTTT
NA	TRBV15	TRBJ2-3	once	CATAEVTDTQYF	TGTGCCACCGCCGAGGTAACAGATACGCAGTATTTT
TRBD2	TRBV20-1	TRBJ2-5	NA	CSASSLAGWGETQYF	TGCAGTGCTAGTTCACTAGCGGGCTGGGGGGAGACCCAGTACTTC
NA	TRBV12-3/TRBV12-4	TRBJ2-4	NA	CASSLSRSQSYKNIQYF	TGTGCCAGCAGTTTGAGCAGATCCCAATCCTACAAAAACATTCAGTACTTC
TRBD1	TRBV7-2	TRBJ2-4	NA	CASSPRGRTGKNIQYF	TGTGCCAGCAGCCCTAGGGGGAGGACAGGGAAAAACATTCAGTACTTC
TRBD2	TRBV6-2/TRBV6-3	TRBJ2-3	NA	CASSYGETSVTDTQYF	TGTGCCAGCAGTTACGGTGAGACTAGCGTAACAGATACGCAGTATTTT
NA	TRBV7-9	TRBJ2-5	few	CASSRRAGAVQETQYF	TGTGCCAGCAGCCGCCGGGCAGGAGCCGTCCAAGAGACCCAGTACTTC
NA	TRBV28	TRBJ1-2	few	CASRSSRGARYGYTF	TGTGCCAGCAGGAGTAGTAGGGGGGCCCGGTATGGCTACACCTTC
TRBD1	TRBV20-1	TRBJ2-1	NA	CSARPGQFYNEQFF	TGCAGTGCTAGACCGGGACAGTTCTACAATGAGCAGTTCTTC
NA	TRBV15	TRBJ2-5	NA	CAASRDLGRGGTQYF	TGTGCCGCCAGCAGAGATCTTGGCAGGGGAGGGACCCAGTACTTC
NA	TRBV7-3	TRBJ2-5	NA	CASSLIDFPNRETQYF	TGTGCCAGCAGCTTAATTGACTTCCCTAATCGGGAGACCCAGTACTTC
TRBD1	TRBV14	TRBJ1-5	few	CASSPRGANQPQHF	TGTGCCAGCAGCCCCAGGGGGGCGAATCAGCCCCAGCATTTT
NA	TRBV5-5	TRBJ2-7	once	CASSLYLPSSYNEQYF	TGTGCCAGCAGCTTATACCTCCCGAGCTCCTACAATGAGCAGTACTTC
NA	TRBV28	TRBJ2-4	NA	CASSFHREGDKNIQYF	TGTGCCAGCAGTTTTCATAGGGAAGGGGACAAAAACATTCAGTACTTC
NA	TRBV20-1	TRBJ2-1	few	CSATDNNEQFF	TGCAGTGCCACCGACAATAATGAGCAGTTCTTC
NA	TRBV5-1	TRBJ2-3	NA	CASSLDLESTDTQYF	TGCGCCAGCAGCTTGGACCTCGAGAGCACAGATACGCAGTATTTT
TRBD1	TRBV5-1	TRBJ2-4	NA	CASSSWTGTNIQYF	TGCGCCAGCAGCTCTTGGACAGGGACAAACATTCAGTACTTC
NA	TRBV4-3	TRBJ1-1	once	CASSPGRAAGTEAFF	TGCGCCAGCAGCCCCGGACGGGCAGCCGGCACTGAAGCTTTCTTT
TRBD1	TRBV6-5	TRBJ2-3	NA	CASSSTRNRGGTDTQYF	TGTGCCAGCAGTTCCACGCGAAACAGGGGAGGCACAGATACGCAGTATTTT
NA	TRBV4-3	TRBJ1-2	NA	CASSQDWGGAGGYTF	TGCGCCAGCAGCCAAGATTGGGGGGGCGCGGGTGGCTACACCTTC
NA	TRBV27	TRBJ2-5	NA	CASGFRQGTQYF	TGTGCCAGCGGTTTCCGTCAAGGGACCCAGTACTTC
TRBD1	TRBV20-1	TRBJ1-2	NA	CSAPAGQGNYGYTF	TGCAGTGCGCCCGCCGGACAGGGTAACTATGGCTACACCTTC
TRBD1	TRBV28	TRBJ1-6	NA	CASARGTGRASPLHF	TGTGCCAGCGCCCGCGGGACAGGGAGAGCCTCACCCCTCCACTTT
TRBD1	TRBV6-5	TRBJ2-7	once	CASRQTGSSYEQYF	TGTGCCAGCAGGCAGACAGGGAGCTCCTACGAGCAGTACTTC
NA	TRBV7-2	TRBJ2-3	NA	CASSLARLGGGLSDTQYF	TGTGCCAGCAGCTTAGCCCGGTTAGGGGGGGGGCTTTCAGATACGCAGTATTTT
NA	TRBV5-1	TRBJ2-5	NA	CASSGGVGGETQYF	TGCGCCAGCAGCGGTGGAGTAGGGGGAGAGACCCAGTACTTC
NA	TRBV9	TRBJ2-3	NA	CASGNIRENTQYF	TGTGCCAGCGGGAATATCCGGGAAAATACGCAGTATTTT
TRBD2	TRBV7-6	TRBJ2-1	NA	CASSTSGNEQFF	TGTGCCAGCTCGACTAGCGGGAATGAGCAGTTCTTC
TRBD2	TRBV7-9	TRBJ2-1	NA	CASSFVEREGRGEQFF	TGTGCCAGCAGCTTTGTGGAGCGGGAGGGCCGAGGGGAGCAGTTCTTC
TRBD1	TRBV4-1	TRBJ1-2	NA	CASSQDKGDRIGYTF	TGCGCCAGCAGCCAAGATAAGGGGGACAGGATTGGCTACACCTTC
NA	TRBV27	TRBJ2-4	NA	CASSVTPGGGRDIQYF	TGTGCCAGCAGTGTAACCCCAGGGGGGGGGAGGGACATTCAGTACTTC
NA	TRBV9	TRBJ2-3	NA	CASSVGGNADTQYF	TGTGCCAGCAGCGTAGGCGGCAATGCAGATACGCAGTATTTT
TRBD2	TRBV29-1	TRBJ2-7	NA	CSVEDLREGTYEQYF	TGCAGCGTTGAAGATCTTCGGGAGGGGACCTACGAGCAGTACTTC
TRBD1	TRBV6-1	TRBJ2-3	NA	CASTGGYTDTQYF	TGTGCCAGTACAGGGGGATACACAGATACGCAGTATTTT
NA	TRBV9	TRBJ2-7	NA	CASLPRTPGFVYEQYF	TGTGCCAGCCTACCGAGGACACCAGGCTTTGTCTACGAGCAGTACTTC
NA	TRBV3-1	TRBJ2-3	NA	CASSPGGIFPDTQYF	TGTGCCAGCAGTCCAGGGGGGATTTTCCCAGATACGCAGTATTTT
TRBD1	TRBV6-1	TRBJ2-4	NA	CATGDRGLAKNIQYF	TGTGCCACCGGGGACAGGGGGTTGGCCAAAAACATTCAGTACTTC
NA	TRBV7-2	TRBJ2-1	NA	CASSYQNGRGEQFF	TGTGCCAGCAGCTACCAGAACGGACGGGGTGAGCAGTTCTTC
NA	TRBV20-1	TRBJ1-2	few	CSAQGPVKYGYTF	TGCAGTGCCCAGGGCCCCGTGAAGTATGGCTACACCTTC
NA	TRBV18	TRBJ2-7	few	CASSPPIPEQYF	TGTGCCAGCTCACCCCCCATCCCCGAGCAGTACTTC
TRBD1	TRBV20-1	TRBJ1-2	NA	CSGTIGGALDGYTF	TGCAGTGGAACAATAGGGGGCGCGTTGGATGGCTACACCTTC
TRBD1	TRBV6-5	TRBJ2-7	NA	CASRKAGTGKTYEQYF	TGTGCCAGCAGGAAAGCCGGGACAGGGAAAACCTACGAGCAGTACTTC
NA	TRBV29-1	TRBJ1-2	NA	CSVEDQGSGYTF	TGCAGCGTTGAAGATCAAGGGTCTGGCTACACCTTC
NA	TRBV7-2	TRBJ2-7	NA	CASRATGTPSGEQYF	TGTGCCAGCAGAGCAACCGGGACCCCCTCGGGGGAGCAGTACTTC
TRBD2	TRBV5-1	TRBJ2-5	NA	CASSPSGLAGEETQYF	TGCGCCAGCAGCCCGTCGGGACTAGCGGGGGAAGAGACCCAGTACTTC
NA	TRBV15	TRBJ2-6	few	CATTFGGRLGANVLTF	TGTGCCACCACATTCGGGGGGCGACTGGGGGCCAACGTCCTGACTTTC
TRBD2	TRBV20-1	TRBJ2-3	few	CSAAPAGGTDTQYF	TGCAGTGCTGCTCCGGCGGGGGGCACAGATACGCAGTATTTT
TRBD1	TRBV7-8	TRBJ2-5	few	CASSSYGTGQETQYF	TGTGCCAGCAGCTCATACGGGACAGGGCAAGAGACCCAGTACTTC
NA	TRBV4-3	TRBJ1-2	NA	CASSQDLGEERAAVGYTF	TGCGCCAGCAGCCAAGATTTGGGAGAGGAAAGGGCTGCGGTCGGCTACACCTTC
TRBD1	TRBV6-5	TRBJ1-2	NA	CASRERTGGIGYTF	TGTGCCAGCAGAGAACGGACAGGGGGGATTGGCTACACCTTC
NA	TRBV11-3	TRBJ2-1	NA	CASSPARGHEQFF	TGTGCCAGCAGCCCCGCCCGCGGGCATGAGCAGTTCTTC
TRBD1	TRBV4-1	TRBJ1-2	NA	CASSQPGTGVYSYTF	TGCGCCAGCAGCCAACCCGGGACAGGGGTCTATAGCTACACCTTC